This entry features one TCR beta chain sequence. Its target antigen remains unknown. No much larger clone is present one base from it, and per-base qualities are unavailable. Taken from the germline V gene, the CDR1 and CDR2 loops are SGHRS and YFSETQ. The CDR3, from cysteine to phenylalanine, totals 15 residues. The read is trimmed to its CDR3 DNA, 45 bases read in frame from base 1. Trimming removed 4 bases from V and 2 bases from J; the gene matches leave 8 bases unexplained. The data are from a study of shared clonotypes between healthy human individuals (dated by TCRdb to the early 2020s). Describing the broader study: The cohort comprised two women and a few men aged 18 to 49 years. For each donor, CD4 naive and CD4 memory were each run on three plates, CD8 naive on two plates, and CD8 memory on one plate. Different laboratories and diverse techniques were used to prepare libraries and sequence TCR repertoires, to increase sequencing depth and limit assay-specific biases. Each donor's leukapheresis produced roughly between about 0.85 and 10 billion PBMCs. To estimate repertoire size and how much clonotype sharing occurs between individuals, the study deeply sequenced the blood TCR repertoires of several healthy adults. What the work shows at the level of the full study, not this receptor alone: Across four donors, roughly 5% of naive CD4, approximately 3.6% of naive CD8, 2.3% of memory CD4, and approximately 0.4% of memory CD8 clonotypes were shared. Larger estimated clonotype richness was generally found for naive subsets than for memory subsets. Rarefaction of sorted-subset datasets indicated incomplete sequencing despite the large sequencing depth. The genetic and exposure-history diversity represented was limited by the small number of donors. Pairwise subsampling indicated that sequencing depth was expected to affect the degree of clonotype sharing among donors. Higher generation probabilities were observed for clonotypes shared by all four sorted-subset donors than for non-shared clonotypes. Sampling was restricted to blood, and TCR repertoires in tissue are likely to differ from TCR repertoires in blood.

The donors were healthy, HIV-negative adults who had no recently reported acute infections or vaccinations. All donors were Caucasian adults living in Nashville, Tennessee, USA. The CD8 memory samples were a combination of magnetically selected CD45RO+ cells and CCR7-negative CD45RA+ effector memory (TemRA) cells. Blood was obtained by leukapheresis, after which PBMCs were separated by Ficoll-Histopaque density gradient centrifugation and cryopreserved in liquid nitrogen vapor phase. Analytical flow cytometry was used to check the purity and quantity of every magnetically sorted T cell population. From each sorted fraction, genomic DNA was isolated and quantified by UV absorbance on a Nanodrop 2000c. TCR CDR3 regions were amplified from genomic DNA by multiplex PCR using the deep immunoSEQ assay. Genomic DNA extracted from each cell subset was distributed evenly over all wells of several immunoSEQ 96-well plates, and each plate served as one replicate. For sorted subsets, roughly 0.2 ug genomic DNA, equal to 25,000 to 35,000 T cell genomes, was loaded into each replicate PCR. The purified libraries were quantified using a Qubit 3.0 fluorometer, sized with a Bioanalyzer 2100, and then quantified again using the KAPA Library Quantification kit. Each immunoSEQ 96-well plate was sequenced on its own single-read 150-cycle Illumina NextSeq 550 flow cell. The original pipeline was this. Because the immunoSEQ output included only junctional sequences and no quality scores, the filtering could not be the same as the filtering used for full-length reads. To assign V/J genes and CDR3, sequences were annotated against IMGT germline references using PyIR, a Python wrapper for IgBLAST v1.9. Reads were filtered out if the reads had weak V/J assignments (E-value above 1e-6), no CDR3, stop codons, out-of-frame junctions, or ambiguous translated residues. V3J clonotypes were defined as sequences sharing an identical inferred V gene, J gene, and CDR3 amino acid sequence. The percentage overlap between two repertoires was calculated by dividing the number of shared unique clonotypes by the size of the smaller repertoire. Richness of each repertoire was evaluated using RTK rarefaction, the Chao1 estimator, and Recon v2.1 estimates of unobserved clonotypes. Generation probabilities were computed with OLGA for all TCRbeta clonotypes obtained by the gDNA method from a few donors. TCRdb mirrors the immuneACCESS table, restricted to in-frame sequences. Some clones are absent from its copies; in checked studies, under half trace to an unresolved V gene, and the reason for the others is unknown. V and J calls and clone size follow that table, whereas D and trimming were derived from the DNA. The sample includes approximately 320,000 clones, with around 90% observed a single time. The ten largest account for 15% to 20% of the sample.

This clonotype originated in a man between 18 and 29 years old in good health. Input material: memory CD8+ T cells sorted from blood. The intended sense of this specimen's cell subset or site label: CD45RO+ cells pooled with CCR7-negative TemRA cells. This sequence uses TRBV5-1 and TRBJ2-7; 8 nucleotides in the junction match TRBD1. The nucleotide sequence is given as TGCGCCAGCAGCATGGAGGACAGGGTTCCCTACGAGCAGTACTTC. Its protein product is CASSMEDRVPYEQYF.